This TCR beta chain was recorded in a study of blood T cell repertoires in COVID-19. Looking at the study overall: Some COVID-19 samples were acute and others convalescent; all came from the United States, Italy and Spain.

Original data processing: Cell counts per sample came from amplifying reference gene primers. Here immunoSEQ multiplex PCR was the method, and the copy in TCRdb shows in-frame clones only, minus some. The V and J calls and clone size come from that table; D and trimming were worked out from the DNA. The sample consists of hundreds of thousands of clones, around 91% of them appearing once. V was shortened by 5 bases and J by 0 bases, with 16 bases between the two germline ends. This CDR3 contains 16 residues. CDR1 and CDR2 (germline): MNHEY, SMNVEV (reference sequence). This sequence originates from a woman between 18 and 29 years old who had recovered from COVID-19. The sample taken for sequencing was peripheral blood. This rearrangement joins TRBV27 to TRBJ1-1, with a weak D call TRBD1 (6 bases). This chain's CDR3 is CASSEIPTGLNTEAFF. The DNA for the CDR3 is TGTGCCAGCAGTGAGATACCGACAGGTCTGAACACTGAAGCTTTCTTT.